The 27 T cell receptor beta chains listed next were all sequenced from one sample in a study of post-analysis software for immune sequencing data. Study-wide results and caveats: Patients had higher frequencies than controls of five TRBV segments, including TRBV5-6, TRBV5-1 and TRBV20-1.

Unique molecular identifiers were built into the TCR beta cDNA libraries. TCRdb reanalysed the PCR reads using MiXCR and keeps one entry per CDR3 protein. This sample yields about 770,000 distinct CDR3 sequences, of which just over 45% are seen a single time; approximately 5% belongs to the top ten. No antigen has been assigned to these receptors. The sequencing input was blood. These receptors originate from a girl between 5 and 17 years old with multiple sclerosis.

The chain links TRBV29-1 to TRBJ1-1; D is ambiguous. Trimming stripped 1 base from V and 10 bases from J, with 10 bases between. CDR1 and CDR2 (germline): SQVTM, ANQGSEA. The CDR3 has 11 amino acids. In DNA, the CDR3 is TGCAGCGTTGAAGTTAGGGAAGGAGCTTTCTTT. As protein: CSVEVREGAFF.

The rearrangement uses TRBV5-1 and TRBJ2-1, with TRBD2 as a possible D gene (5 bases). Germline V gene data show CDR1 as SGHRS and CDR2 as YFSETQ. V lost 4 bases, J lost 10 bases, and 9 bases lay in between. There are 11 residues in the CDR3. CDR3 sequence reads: CASSVSGEQFF. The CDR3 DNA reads TGCGCCAGCAGCGTTTCGGGAGAGCAGTTCTTC. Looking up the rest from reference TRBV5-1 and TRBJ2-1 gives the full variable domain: KAGVTQTPRYLIKTRGQQVTLSCSPISGHRSVSWYQQTPGQGLQFLFEYFSETQRNKGNFPGRFSGRQFSNSRSEMNVSTLELGDSALYLCASSVSGEQFFGPGTRLTVL.

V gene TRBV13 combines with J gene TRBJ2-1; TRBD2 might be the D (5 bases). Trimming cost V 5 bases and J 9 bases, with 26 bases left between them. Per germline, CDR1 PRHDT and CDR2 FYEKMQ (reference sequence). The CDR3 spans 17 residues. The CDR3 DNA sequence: TGTGCCAGCAGCCCCGTTGGTCGAGGCACCCGGGGTAGTGAGCAGTTCTTC. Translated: CASSPVGRGTRGSEQFF.

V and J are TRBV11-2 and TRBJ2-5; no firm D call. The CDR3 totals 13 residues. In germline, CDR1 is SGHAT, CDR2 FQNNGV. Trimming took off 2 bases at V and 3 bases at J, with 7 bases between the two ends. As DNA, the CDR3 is TGTGCCAGCAGCTTAAATCTGGAAGAGACCCAGTACTTC. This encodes CASSLNLEETQYF.

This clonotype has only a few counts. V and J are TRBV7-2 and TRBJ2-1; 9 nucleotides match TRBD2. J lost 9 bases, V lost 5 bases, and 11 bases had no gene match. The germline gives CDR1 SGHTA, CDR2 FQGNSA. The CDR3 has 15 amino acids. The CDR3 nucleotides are TGTGCCAGCAGCCCCCGATTAGCGGGAGCGGGTGAGCAGTTCTTC. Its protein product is CASSPRLAGAGEQFF.

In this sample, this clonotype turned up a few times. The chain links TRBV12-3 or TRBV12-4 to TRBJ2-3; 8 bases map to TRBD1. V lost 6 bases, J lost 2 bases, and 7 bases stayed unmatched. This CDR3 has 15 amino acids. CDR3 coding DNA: TGTGCCAGCAGACAACAGGGACAGGCCACAGATACGCAGTATTTT. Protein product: CASRQQGQATDTQYF.

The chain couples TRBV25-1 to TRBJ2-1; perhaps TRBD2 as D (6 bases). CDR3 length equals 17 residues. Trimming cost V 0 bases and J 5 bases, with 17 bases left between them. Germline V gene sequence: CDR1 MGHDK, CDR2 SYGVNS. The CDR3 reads CASSEYGGGPGDNEQFF. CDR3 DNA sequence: TGTGCCAGCAGTGAATATGGGGGAGGTCCCGGGGACAATGAGCAGTTCTTC.

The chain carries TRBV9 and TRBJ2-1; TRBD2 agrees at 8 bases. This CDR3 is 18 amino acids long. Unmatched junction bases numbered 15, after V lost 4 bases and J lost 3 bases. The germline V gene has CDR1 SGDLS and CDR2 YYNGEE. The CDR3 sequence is CASSPYFTSGHLYNEQFF. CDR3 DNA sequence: TGTGCCAGCAGCCCGTACTTTACTAGCGGACACCTCTACAATGAGCAGTTCTTC.

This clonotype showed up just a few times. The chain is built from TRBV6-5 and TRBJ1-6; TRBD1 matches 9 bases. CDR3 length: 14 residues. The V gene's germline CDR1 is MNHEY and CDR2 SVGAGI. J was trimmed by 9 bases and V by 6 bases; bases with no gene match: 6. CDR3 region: CASRGQGPSSPLHF. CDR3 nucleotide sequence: TGTGCCAGCAGGGGACAGGGCCCGAGTTCACCCCTCCACTTT.

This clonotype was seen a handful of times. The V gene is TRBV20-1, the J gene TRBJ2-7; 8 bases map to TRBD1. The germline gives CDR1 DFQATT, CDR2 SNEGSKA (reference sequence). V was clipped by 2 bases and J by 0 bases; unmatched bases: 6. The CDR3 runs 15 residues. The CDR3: CSARSGTGYSYEQYF. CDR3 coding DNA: TGCAGTGCTAGATCCGGGACAGGCTACTCCTACGAGCAGTACTTC.

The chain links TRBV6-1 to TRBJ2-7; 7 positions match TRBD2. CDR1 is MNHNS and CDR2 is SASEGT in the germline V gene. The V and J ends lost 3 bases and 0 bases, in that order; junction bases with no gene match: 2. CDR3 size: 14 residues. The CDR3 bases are TGTGCCAGCAGTGACAGGGAGGGCTCCTACGAGCAGTACTTC. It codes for CASSDREGSYEQYF.

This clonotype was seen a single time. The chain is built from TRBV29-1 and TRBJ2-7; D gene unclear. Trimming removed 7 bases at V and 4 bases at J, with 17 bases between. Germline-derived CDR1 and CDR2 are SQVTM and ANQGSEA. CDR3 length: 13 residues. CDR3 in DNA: TGCAGCGCCGTGCACAGCTTGGGATACGAGCAGTACTTC. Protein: CSAVHSLGYEQYF.

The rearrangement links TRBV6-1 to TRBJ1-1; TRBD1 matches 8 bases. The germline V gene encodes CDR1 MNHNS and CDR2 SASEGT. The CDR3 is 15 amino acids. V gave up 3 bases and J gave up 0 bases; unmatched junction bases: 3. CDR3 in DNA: TGTGCCAGCAGTGATCAGGGGGCATTGAACACTGAAGCTTTCTTT. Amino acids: CASSDQGALNTEAFF.

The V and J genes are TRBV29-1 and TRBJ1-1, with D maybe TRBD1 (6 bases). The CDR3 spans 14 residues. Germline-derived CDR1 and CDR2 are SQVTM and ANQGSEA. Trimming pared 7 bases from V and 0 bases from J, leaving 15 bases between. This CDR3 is CSAKGGVLNTEAFF. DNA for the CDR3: TGCAGCGCCAAAGGGGGGGTCCTGAACACTGAAGCTTTCTTT. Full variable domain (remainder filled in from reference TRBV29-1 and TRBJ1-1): SAVISQKPSRDICQRGTSLTIQCQVDSQVTMMFWYRQQPGQSLTLIATANQGSEATYESGFVIDKFPISRPNLTFSTLTVSNMSPEDSSIYLCSAKGGVLNTEAFFGQGTRLTVV.

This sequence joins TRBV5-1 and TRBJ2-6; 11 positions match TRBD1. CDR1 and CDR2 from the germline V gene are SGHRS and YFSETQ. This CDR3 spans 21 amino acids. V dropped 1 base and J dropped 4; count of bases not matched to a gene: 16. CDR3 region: CASSLRSSGQGAPGGANVLTF. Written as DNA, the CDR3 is TGCGCCAGCAGCTTGCGTAGTTCCGGACAGGGGGCCCCTGGAGGGGCCAACGTCCTGACTTTC.

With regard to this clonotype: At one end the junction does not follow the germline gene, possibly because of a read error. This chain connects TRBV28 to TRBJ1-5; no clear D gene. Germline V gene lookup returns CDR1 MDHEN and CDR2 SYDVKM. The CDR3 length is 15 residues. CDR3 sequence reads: CASSLSGFGNQPQHF. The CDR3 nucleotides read TGTGCCAGCAGCTTATCCGGGTTCGGCAATCAGCCCCAGCATTTT.

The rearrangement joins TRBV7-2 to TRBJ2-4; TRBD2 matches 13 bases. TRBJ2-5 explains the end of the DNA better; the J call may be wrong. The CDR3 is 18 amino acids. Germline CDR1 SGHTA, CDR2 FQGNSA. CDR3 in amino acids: CASSLYGLAGAIEETQYF. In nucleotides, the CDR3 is TGTGCCAGCAGCTTATATGGACTAGCGGGAGCGATAGAAGAGACCCAGTACTTC.

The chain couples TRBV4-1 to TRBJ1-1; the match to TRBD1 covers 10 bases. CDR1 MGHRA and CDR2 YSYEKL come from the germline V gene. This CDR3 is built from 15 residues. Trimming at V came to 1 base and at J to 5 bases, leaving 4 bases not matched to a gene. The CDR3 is CASSQGTGGRTEAFF. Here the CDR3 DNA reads TGCGCCAGCAGCCAAGGGACAGGGGGGAGGACTGAAGCTTTCTTT.

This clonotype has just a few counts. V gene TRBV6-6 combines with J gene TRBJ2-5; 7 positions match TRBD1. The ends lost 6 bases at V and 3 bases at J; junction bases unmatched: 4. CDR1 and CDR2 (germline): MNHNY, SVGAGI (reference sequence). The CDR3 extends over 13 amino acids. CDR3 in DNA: TGTGCCAGCAGATTAACAGGGGAAGAGACCCAGTACTTC. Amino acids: CASRLTGEETQYF.

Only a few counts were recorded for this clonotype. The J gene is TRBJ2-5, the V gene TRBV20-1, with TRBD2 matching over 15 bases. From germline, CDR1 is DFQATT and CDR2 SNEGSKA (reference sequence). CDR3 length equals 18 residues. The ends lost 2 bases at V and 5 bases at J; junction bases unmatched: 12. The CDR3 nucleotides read TGCAGTGCTAGAACGGGACTAGCGGGAGGCGCGTTACGGGAGACCCAGTACTTC. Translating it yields CSARTGLAGGALRETQYF.

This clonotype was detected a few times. The CDR3 sequence: CASSGPDRGMGEQYF. CDR3 nucleotides: TGTGCCAGCAGCGGACCGGACAGGGGCATGGGAGAGCAGTACTTC. The J gene is TRBJ2-5, the V gene TRBV7-2, with TRBD1 matching over 9 bases. Trimming at V came to 5 bases and at J to 11 bases, leaving 15 bases not matched to a gene. This CDR3 is 15 amino acids long. The V gene's germline CDR1 is SGHTA and CDR2 FQGNSA. The entire variable domain, with the rest obtained from reference TRBV7-2 and TRBJ2-5, is as follows: GAGVSQSPSNKVTEKGKDVELRCDPISGHTALYWYRQSLGQGLEFLIYFQGNSAPDKSGLPSDRFSAERTGGSVSTLTIQRTQQEDSAVYLCASSGPDRGMGEQYFGPGTRLLVL.

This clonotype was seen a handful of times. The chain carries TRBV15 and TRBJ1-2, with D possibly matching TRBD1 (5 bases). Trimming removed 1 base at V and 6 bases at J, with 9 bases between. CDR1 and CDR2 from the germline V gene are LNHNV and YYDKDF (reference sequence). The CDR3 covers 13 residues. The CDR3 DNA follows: TGTGCCACCAGCAGAGCCGGGACTGATGGCTACACCTTC. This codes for CATSRAGTDGYTF.

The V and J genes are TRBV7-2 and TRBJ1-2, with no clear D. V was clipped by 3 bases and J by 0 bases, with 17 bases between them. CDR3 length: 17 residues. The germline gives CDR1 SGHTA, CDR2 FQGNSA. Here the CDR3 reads CASSLMGLGQTNYGYTF. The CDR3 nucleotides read TGTGCCAGCAGCTTGATGGGTCTCGGGCAGACTAACTATGGCTACACCTTC.

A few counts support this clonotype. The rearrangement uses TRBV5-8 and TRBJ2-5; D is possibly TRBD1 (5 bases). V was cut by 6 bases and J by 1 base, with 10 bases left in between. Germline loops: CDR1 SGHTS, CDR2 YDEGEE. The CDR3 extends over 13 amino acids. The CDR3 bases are TGTGCCAGCAATGGGGCAGTCCAAGAGACCCAGTACTTC. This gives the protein CASNGAVQETQYF.

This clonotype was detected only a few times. CDR3 in amino acids: CATDSTGTASNEQFF. In DNA, the CDR3 is TGTGCCACCGACTCGACAGGGACAGCGTCTAATGAGCAGTTCTTC. The V call is TRBV10-3, the J call TRBJ2-1; 7 nucleotides agree with TRBD1. Germline values: CDR1 ENHRY, CDR2 SYGVKD. CDR3 length: 15 residues. The trim removed 10 bases at V and 7 bases at J, leaving 16 bases unmatched.

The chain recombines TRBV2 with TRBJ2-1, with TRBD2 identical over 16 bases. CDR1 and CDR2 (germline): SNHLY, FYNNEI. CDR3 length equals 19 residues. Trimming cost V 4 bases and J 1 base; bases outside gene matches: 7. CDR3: CASSAGLAGGRISYNEQFF. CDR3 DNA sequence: TGTGCCAGCAGTGCGGGACTAGCGGGAGGGCGGATTTCCTACAATGAGCAGTTCTTC.

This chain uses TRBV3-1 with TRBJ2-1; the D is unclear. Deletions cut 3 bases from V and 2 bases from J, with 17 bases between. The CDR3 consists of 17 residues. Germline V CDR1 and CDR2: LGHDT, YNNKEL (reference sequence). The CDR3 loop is CASSHSKAQPPYNEQFF. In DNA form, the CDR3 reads TGTGCCAGCAGCCACTCAAAGGCCCAACCCCCCTACAATGAGCAGTTCTTC.